The present T cell receptor beta chain was sequenced within a study of early T cells in non-severe SARS-CoV-2 infection. J was trimmed by 6 bases and V by 5 bases; bases with no gene match: 7. Germline CDR1 and CDR2: MGHDK and SYGVNS. The CDR3 is 15 residues long. In this sample, this clonotype turned up many times. TCRdb used MiXCR to reprocess the 5' RACE reads, holding one entry per CDR3 protein. This table has some 45,000 distinct CDR3 sequences, less than 6.5% appearing once. The sequenced sample was whole blood, obtained at baseline. This receptor was obtained from an adult who was a healthcare worker with PCR-confirmed SARS-CoV-2 infection or an uninfected control (not recorded which). V is TRBV25-1 and J is TRBJ2-1, with 10 bases aligning to TRBD1. This CDR3 reads CASSPGTGDTNEQFF. CDR3 DNA: TGTGCCAGCAGTCCCGGGACAGGGGATACCAATGAGCAGTTCTTC.